The 7 T cell receptor beta chains in this list originate from one sample, sequenced in a study of blood T cell repertoires in COVID-19. The table came from immunoSEQ multiplex PCR; TCRdb's copy has only in-frame clones and leaves some out. Of about 46,000 clones in the sample, 75% to 90% were seen once. Sample: peripheral blood. These receptors were taken from a man aged 55-75 years with acute or convalescent COVID-19.

The J gene is TRBJ2-3, the V gene TRBV19, with no clear D. The CDR3 runs 14 residues. V gave up 5 bases and J gave up 0 bases, with 9 bases separating them. Germline V gives CDR1 LNHDA, CDR2 SQIVND (reference sequence). The CDR3 loop reads CASSSRLSTDTQYF. The CDR3 coding sequence is TGTGCCAGTAGTTCCCGACTTAGCACAGATACGCAGTATTTT.

J is TRBJ2-7 and V is TRBV7-2, with TRBD2 as a possible D gene (5 bases). Trimming left V 1 base short and J 2 bases short, with 15 bases between. There are 16 residues in the CDR3. CDR1 SGHTA and CDR2 FQGNSA come from the germline V gene. The CDR3 coding sequence is TGTGCCAGCAGCTTAGGGACGGGAAATCCTACCTACGAGCAGTACTTC. Translation gives CASSLGTGNPTYEQYF.

The genes are TRBV28 and TRBJ1-2; possibly TRBD1 for D (5 bases). The CDR3 length is 12 residues. Germline lookup yields CDR1 MDHEN and CDR2 SYDVKM. The ends were cut back, 2 bases at V and 8 bases at J, with 9 bases in the middle. The CDR3 DNA reads TGTGCCAGCAGTTTAAAAGGGGTAGGCTACACCTTC. It is translated as CASSLKGVGYTF.

V gene TRBV19 combines with J gene TRBJ1-1; D ambiguous. Trimming took 5 bases from V and 2 from J, leaving 12 bases between them. Germline V gene sequence: CDR1 LNHDA, CDR2 SQIVND (reference sequence). This CDR3 has 14 residues. The CDR3 nucleotides are TGTGCCAGTAGTCGCCGGGGAGGTAACACTGAAGCTTTCTTT. The encoded protein is CASSRRGGNTEAFF.

This chain's CDR3 is CAISRTTEGEKLFF. The DNA for the CDR3 is TGTGCCATCAGTAGGACCACCGAGGGAGAAAAACTGTTTTTT. The rearrangement uses TRBV10-3 and TRBJ1-4; D not certain. Trimming removed 5 bases at V and 8 bases at J, with 15 bases between. CDR1 ENHRY and CDR2 SYGVKD come from the germline V gene. This CDR3 has 14 residues.

The chain combines TRBV27 with TRBJ2-3; 9 bases match TRBD2. The CDR3 is made up of 19 amino acids. Germline V lookup: CDR1 MNHEY, CDR2 SMNVEV (reference sequence). Unmatched junction bases numbered 15, after V lost 2 bases and J lost 3 bases. The CDR3 sequence is CASSLGMRREGKGTDTQYF. DNA of the CDR3: TGTGCCAGCAGTTTAGGAATGCGGCGGGAGGGTAAGGGAACAGATACGCAGTATTTT.

This clone has more than one count but fewer than ten. The V gene is TRBV5-1, the J gene TRBJ2-7; 9 positions match TRBD1. V lost 4 bases and J lost 4; bases outside the gene matches: 12. The CDR3 runs to 16 residues. CDR1 is SGHRS and CDR2 is YFSETQ in the germline V gene. CDR3 bases: TGCGCCAGCAGCCTGGCGGCGGGACAGGGTTCTTACGAGCAGTACTTC. Residues: CASSLAAGQGSYEQYF.